The 23 T cell receptor beta chains in this list originate from one sample, sequenced in a study of cytomegalovirus exposure and HLA in healthy donors. Both 60 Vbeta primers and 13 Jbeta primers went into the PCR. TCRdb's copy holds only in-frame clones and misses some; the assay was immunoSEQ multiplex PCR. The table records roughly 260,000 clones, roughly 81% of them present only once. The sample comprised PBMCs. These receptors all stem from a woman aged 35 to 49 in good health and CMV-seropositive.

The chain is built from TRBV7-2 and TRBJ1-4; D is ambiguous. There are 14 residues in the CDR3. The germline V and J ends were trimmed by 0 bases and 7 bases, with 9 bases remaining between them. CDR1 and CDR2 from the germline V gene are SGHTA and FQGNSA. CDR3 sequence (DNA): TGTGCCAGCAGCTTAGCAGGCCGAGGTGAAAAACTGTTTTTT. It yields the protein CASSLAGRGEKLFF.

This chain joins TRBV5-1 and TRBJ2-1, with TRBD1 matching over 10 bases. V lost 4 bases and J lost 3; bases outside the gene matches: 4. CDR1 and CDR2 (germline): SGHRS, YFSETQ. The CDR3 totals 15 residues. CDR3 residues: CASSGGTGDYNEQFF. The CDR3 nucleotides read TGCGCCAGCAGCGGAGGGACAGGGGACTACAATGAGCAGTTCTTC.

V and J are TRBV7-9 and TRBJ1-5, with D possibly being TRBD1 (5 bases). Trimming cost V 3 bases and J 6 bases, with 9 bases left between them. This CDR3 comprises 13 residues. Germline assignment: CDR1 SEHNR and CDR2 FQNEAQ (reference sequence). The CDR3 reads CASSLGLSQPQHF. As DNA, the CDR3 is TGTGCCAGCAGCTTGGGACTAAGTCAGCCCCAGCATTTT.

This clone was counted once. The genes are TRBV7-9 and TRBJ1-1, with 9 bases that match TRBD1. Per germline, CDR1 SEHNR and CDR2 FQNEAQ (reference sequence). The CDR3 has 16 residues. The junction had 10 bases not matched to a gene; V was cut back by 5 bases and J by 3 bases. CDR3 loop: CASSPDRGTIYTEAFF. The CDR3 DNA reads TGTGCCAGCAGCCCCGACAGGGGGACGATCTACACTGAAGCTTTCTTT.

This chain links TRBV28 with TRBJ2-1; 7 bases fit TRBD2. Germline assignment: CDR1 MDHEN and CDR2 SYDVKM. This CDR3 is built from 15 residues. With 2 bases clipped from V and 8 bases from J, the junction kept 9 bases outside the gene matches. CDR3 coding DNA: TGTGCCAGCAGTTTAAGTGGGAGGGAGATGGATGAGCAGTTCTTC. Its translation is CASSLSGREMDEQFF.

The rearrangement joins TRBV6-5 to TRBJ1-1; D call uncertain. The CDR3 is 14 residues long. Trimming left V 0 bases short and J 1 base short, with 6 bases between. CDR1 and CDR2 from the germline V gene are MNHEY and SVGAGI. The CDR3 DNA is TGTGCCAGCAGTTACTCCTGGAGGAACACTGAAGCTTTCTTT. Residues: CASSYSWRNTEAFF.

The rearrangement uses TRBV5-4 and TRBJ2-1; maybe TRBD1 (5 bases). From germline, CDR1 is SGHNT and CDR2 YYREEE (reference sequence). V lost 3 bases and J lost 2, with 6 bases in between. The CDR3 sequence is 13 residues long. The CDR3 is CASSSTAYNEQFF. The CDR3 nucleotides read TGTGCCAGCAGCTCGACAGCCTACAATGAGCAGTTCTTC.

This rearrangement joins TRBV7-2 to TRBJ2-1; D unclear. The CDR3 extends over 14 amino acids. V lost 0 bases and J lost 7, with 10 bases in between. The V gene's germline CDR1 is SGHTA and CDR2 FQGNSA. As DNA, the CDR3 is TGTGCCAGCAGCTTAGCAAACTGGAGTAATGAGCAGTTCTTC. The encoded protein is CASSLANWSNEQFF.

This chain uses TRBV6-5 with TRBJ1-1; D is possibly TRBD1 (5 bases). Germline V gene sequence: CDR1 MNHEY, CDR2 SVGAGI. Trimming took 6 bases from V and 4 from J, leaving 18 bases between them. The CDR3 is 15 residues long. The CDR3 DNA follows: TGTGCCAGCAGATACAGGACGGATGGGGCCACTGAAGCTTTCTTT. Translating gives CASRYRTDGATEAFF.

The rearrangement uses TRBV30 and TRBJ2-7; a possible D gene is TRBD1 (5 bases). The CDR3 has 12 residues. The germline V gene encodes CDR1 GTSNPN and CDR2 SVGIG (reference sequence). V lost 0 bases, J lost 10 bases, and 13 bases lay in between. The CDR3 DNA is TGTGCCTGGAGTGTTTATCAGGGCCTCCAGTACTTC. This gives the protein CAWSVYQGLQYF.

The DNA of the CDR3 is TGTGCCAGTAGTCCCGCGACATTGGAGGGCCCATACGAGCAGTACTTC. Translated, it gives CASSPATLEGPYEQYF. V and J are TRBV19 and TRBJ2-7, with a weak D call TRBD2 (6 bases). V shed 5 bases and J shed 4 bases, with 21 bases lying between them. The CDR3 spans 16 residues. Germline V lookup: CDR1 LNHDA, CDR2 SQIVND (reference sequence).

The CDR3: CASSPLDRVEGYTF. CDR3 bases: TGTGCCAGCTCACCACTGGACAGGGTGGAAGGCTACACCTTC. The chain employs TRBV18 and TRBJ1-2; 8 bases align to TRBD1. Germline V gene data show CDR1 as KGHSH and CDR2 as LQKENI. The CDR3 sequence is 14 residues long. The ends lost 1 base at V and 8 bases at J; junction bases unmatched: 6.

The V and J genes are TRBV27 and TRBJ1-2; D gene ambiguous. This CDR3 spans 13 amino acids. The V gene lost 6 bases and the J gene lost 1 base, with 9 bases spanning the gap. Germline V lookup: CDR1 MNHEY, CDR2 SMNVEV (reference sequence). The CDR3 DNA sequence: TGTGCCAGCAGCCCCGGACTTAACTATGGCTACACCTTC. It translates to CASSPGLNYGYTF.

The chain has TRBV29-1 and TRBJ2-5, with 9 bases matching TRBD1. From germline, CDR1 is SQVTM and CDR2 ANQGSEA. J was trimmed by 5 bases and V by 4 bases; bases with no gene match: 5. The CDR3 is made up of 13 amino acids. CDR3 region: CSVVRDRDETQYF. As DNA, the CDR3 is TGCAGCGTTGTGAGGGACAGGGATGAGACCCAGTACTTC.

This chain connects TRBV6-5 to TRBJ2-6; D possibly corresponds to TRBD2 (6 bases). V lost 5 bases to trimming and J lost 2 bases, with 10 bases between them. The CDR3 extends over 15 amino acids. Germline V gene lookup returns CDR1 MNHEY and CDR2 SVGAGI. Written as DNA, the CDR3 is TGTGCCAGCAGTCGGGAGTATGCTGGGGCCAACGTCCTGACTTTC. Its protein is CASSREYAGANVLTF.

On this clone itself: Other DNA sequences within the sample encode an identical CDR3. The chain uses TRBV30 and TRBJ1-5, with D possibly TRBD1 on 5 matching bases. Trimming pared 1 base from V and 1 base from J, leaving 8 bases between. Germline V gene data show CDR1 as GTSNPN and CDR2 as SVGIG (reference sequence). The CDR3 covers 14 residues. The CDR3 nucleotides read TGTGCCTGGAGTGAGGGGTTGAGCAATCAGCCCCAGCATTTT. Residues: CAWSEGLSNQPQHF.

The chain couples TRBV2 to TRBJ2-5; TRBD2 aligns across 13 bases. The junction had 6 bases not matched to a gene; V was cut back by 4 bases and J by 1 base. The CDR3 runs to 17 residues. The germline gives CDR1 SNHLY, CDR2 FYNNEI. In DNA form, the CDR3 reads TGTGCCAGCAGTGCCCGACTAGCGGGAGGAGGCCAAGAGACCCAGTACTTC. It translates to CASSARLAGGGQETQYF.

The J gene is TRBJ1-6, the V gene TRBV19, with unresolved D. Germline CDR1 is LNHDA and CDR2 is SQIVND (reference sequence). The CDR3 contains 17 residues. Trimming stripped 4 bases from V and 9 bases from J, with 22 bases between. The CDR3 spells CASSTQTAGVLGSPLHF. CDR3 in DNA: TGTGCCAGTAGTACTCAAACGGCGGGAGTATTGGGTTCACCCCTCCACTTT.

This clone showed up just a few times. The CDR3 sequence is CASSEVLDTQYF. CDR3 in DNA: TGTGCCAGCAGTGAAGTCCTAGATACGCAGTATTTT. This chain connects TRBV6-1 to TRBJ2-3; D ambiguous. Looked up from germline, CDR1 is MNHNS and CDR2 is SASEGT. This CDR3 has 12 residues. Trimming stripped 1 base from V and 5 bases from J, with 4 bases between.

This chain links TRBV11-2 with TRBJ2-1, with TRBD2 identical over 8 bases. This CDR3 spans 17 amino acids. From germline, CDR1 is SGHAT and CDR2 FQNNGV. V was pared by 10 bases and J by 4 bases, with 18 bases of the junction left unmatched. CDR3 amino acids: CATTTYTDSGIYNEQFF. The CDR3 bases are TGTGCCACCACGACGTACACCGATAGCGGGATTTACAATGAGCAGTTCTTC.

This chain connects TRBV6-1 to TRBJ1-4; the D gene is possibly TRBD1 (6 bases). The V gene lost 5 bases and the J gene lost 2 bases, with 12 bases spanning the gap. The CDR3 spans 15 residues. The V gene's germline CDR1 is MNHNS and CDR2 SASEGT. CDR3 in DNA: TGTGCCAGCAGTCCACAGGGTCTCACTAATGAAAAACTGTTTTTT. This gives the protein CASSPQGLTNEKLFF.

The rearrangement joins TRBV18 to TRBJ1-4, with a tentative D call TRBD1 (6 bases). Deletions cut 5 bases from V and 2 bases from J, with 15 bases between. CDR1 and CDR2 from the germline V gene are KGHSH and LQKENI. CDR3 size: 16 residues. CDR3 region: CASSEQGVSTNEKLFF. The CDR3 coding sequence is TGTGCCAGCTCAGAACAGGGAGTGTCCACTAATGAAAAACTGTTTTTT.

The chain has TRBV12-5 and TRBJ2-5; 10 bases align to TRBD2. The CDR3 has 16 amino acids. CDR1 is LGHNT and CDR2 is FRNRAP in the germline V gene. J lost 5 bases, V lost 0 bases, and 6 bases had no gene match. CDR3 residues: CASGLVRLAGVETQYF. The CDR3 bases are TGTGCTAGTGGTTTGGTAAGACTAGCGGGTGTGGAGACCCAGTACTTC.